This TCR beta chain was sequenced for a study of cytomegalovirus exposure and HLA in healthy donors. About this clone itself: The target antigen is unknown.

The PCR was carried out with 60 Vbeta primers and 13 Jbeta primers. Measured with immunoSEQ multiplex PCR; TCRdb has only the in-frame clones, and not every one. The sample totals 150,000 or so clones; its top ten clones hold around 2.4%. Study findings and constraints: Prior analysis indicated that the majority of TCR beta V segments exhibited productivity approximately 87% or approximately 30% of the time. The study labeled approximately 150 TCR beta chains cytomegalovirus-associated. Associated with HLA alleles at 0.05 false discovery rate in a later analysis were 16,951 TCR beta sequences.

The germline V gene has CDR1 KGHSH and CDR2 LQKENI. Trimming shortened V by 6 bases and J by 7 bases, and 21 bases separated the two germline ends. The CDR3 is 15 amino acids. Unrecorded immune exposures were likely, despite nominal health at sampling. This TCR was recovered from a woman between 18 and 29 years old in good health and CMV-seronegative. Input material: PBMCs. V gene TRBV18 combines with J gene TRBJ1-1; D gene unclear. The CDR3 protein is CASSDYGFTGSEAFF. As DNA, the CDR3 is TGTGCCAGCTCGGACTATGGGTTTACGGGTAGTGAAGCTTTCTTT.